These T cell receptor beta chains were read from a single sample in a study of shared clonotypes between healthy human individuals. Using immunoSEQ multiplex PCR, the repertoire was profiled, and TCRdb retains in-frame clones only, with some absent. This sample yields more than 2,000,000 clones, of which approximately 94% are seen a single time; about 0.13% belongs to the top ten. Material for sequencing was naive CD4+ T cells sorted from blood. All receptors come from a man younger than 35 in good health. Each CDR3 is given with its conserved first and last residue. Each record gives: J gene, D gene, V gene, CDR3 DNA, CDR3 protein. A D gene is named only where the DNA matches it firmly.

j_call: TRBJ2-5
d_call: TRBD1
v_call: TRBV6-5
cdr3_nt: TGTGCCAGCAGTTTCTCCGGGACAGGGGAGACCCAGTACTTC
cdr3_aa: CASSFSGTGETQYF

j_call: TRBJ1-5
d_call: NA
v_call: TRBV7-2
cdr3_nt: TGTGCCAGCAGCTTAGGTGGCGGTCTTAATCAGCCCCAGCATTTT
cdr3_aa: CASSLGGGLNQPQHF

j_call: TRBJ1-5
d_call: TRBD1
v_call: TRBV5-1
cdr3_nt: TGCGCCAGCAGCCCGACAGGGATTGGGGTACAGCCCCAGCATTTT
cdr3_aa: CASSPTGIGVQPQHF

j_call: TRBJ2-7
d_call: TRBD2
v_call: TRBV4-3
cdr3_nt: TGCGCCAGCAGCCAAGTAACAGGACTAGCGGCCTACGAGCAGTACTTC
cdr3_aa: CASSQVTGLAAYEQYF

j_call: TRBJ2-7
d_call: TRBD1
v_call: TRBV11-2
cdr3_nt: TGTGCCAGCAGCACCCGCAGGGGGTACTCCTACGAGCAGTACTTC
cdr3_aa: CASSTRRGYSYEQYF

j_call: TRBJ2-3
d_call: NA
v_call: TRBV20-1
cdr3_nt: TGCAGTGCTAGAGACCCAGATACGCAGTATTTT
cdr3_aa: CSARDPDTQYF

j_call: TRBJ2-3
d_call: TRBD1
v_call: TRBV11-2
cdr3_nt: TGTGCCAGCAGCCGCAGGACAGGCACCCTGGCAGATACGCAGTATTTT
cdr3_aa: CASSRRTGTLADTQYF

j_call: TRBJ2-2
d_call: TRBD1
v_call: TRBV5-4
cdr3_nt: TGTGCCAGCAGCCCGACAGGGGAAGGGGCCGGGGAGCTGTTTTTT
cdr3_aa: CASSPTGEGAGELFF

j_call: TRBJ1-5
d_call: TRBD1
v_call: TRBV30
cdr3_nt: TGTGCCTGGAGTCCCAAAATTCTCCGGACAGGGGATGGTTTAACCAATCAGCCCCAGCATTTT
cdr3_aa: CAWSPKILRTGDGLTNQPQHF

j_call: TRBJ1-4
d_call: TRBD1
v_call: TRBV28
cdr3_nt: TGTGCCACCGCAGACAGGGGGTCCACTAATGAAAAACTGTTTTTT
cdr3_aa: CATADRGSTNEKLFF

j_call: TRBJ1-2
d_call: NA
v_call: TRBV5-1
cdr3_nt: TGCGCCAGCAGCACGGACAATACAGACTATGGCTACACCTTC
cdr3_aa: CASSTDNTDYGYTF

j_call: TRBJ1-5
d_call: NA
v_call: TRBV19
cdr3_nt: TGTGCCAGTAGTACCGACGGGGGCAAGGGGCCCCAGCATTTT
cdr3_aa: CASSTDGGKGPQHF

j_call: TRBJ1-6
d_call: NA
v_call: TRBV6-1
cdr3_nt: TGTGCCAGCAGTGACGACAGCAGCTCCTATAATTCACCCCTCCACTTT
cdr3_aa: CASSDDSSSYNSPLHF

j_call: TRBJ2-7
d_call: NA
v_call: TRBV5-1
cdr3_nt: TGCGCCAGCAGCTCCTCGAAAGTTGTGGCCTACGAGCAGTACTTC
cdr3_aa: CASSSSKVVAYEQYF

j_call: TRBJ1-5
d_call: TRBD1
v_call: TRBV7-8
cdr3_nt: TGTGCCAGCAGCCTACAGGGGCGCAATCAGCCCCAGCATTTT
cdr3_aa: CASSLQGRNQPQHF

j_call: TRBJ2-1
d_call: TRBD2
v_call: TRBV30
cdr3_nt: TGTGCCTGGAGCGCACTAGCGGGTTACTCCTACAATGAGCAGTTCTTC
cdr3_aa: CAWSALAGYSYNEQFF

j_call: TRBJ1-5
d_call: TRBD1
v_call: TRBV15
cdr3_nt: TGTGCCACCAGTCCGACAGGGGCTGGCAATCAGCCCCAGCATTTT
cdr3_aa: CATSPTGAGNQPQHF

j_call: TRBJ1-4
d_call: NA
v_call: TRBV5-6
cdr3_nt: TGTGCCAGCAGCTTGATAGACAGAAATAATGAAAAACTGTTTTTT
cdr3_aa: CASSLIDRNNEKLFF

j_call: TRBJ2-2
d_call: NA
v_call: TRBV10-3
cdr3_nt: TGTGCCATCAGTGACGAGATTCTTAACACCGGGGAGCTGTTTTTT
cdr3_aa: CAISDEILNTGELFF

j_call: TRBJ1-4
d_call: TRBD1
v_call: TRBV28
cdr3_nt: TGTGCCAGCAGCCCTCCGGGACAGGGAAATGAAAAACTGTTTTTT
cdr3_aa: CASSPPGQGNEKLFF

j_call: TRBJ2-3
d_call: TRBD2
v_call: TRBV6-5
cdr3_nt: TGTGCCAGCAGTTACCGGGCGGGGGGCCCCGATACGCAGTATTTT
cdr3_aa: CASSYRAGGPDTQYF

j_call: TRBJ2-1
d_call: NA
v_call: TRBV11-2
cdr3_nt: TGTGCCAGCAGCGTCACAGGGTCGGTGTACAATGAGCAGTTCTTC
cdr3_aa: CASSVTGSVYNEQFF

j_call: TRBJ2-1
d_call: TRBD1
v_call: TRBV6-5
cdr3_nt: TGTGCCAGCAGCCAAGGGGGCGCGAGGTACAATGAGCAGTTCTTC
cdr3_aa: CASSQGGARYNEQFF

j_call: TRBJ2-2
d_call: TRBD2
v_call: TRBV29-1
cdr3_nt: TGCAGCGTTGGCGGGGGATTAGCCACCGGGGAGCTGTTTTTT
cdr3_aa: CSVGGGLATGELFF

j_call: TRBJ1-2
d_call: TRBD1
v_call: TRBV10-3
cdr3_nt: TGTGCCATCAGTGATAGGCAGGGGGCAATTGATGGCTACACCTTC
cdr3_aa: CAISDRQGAIDGYTF

j_call: TRBJ2-5
d_call: TRBD2
v_call: TRBV11-2
cdr3_nt: TGTGCCAGCAGCGCCAGCGGGGGGGCAGGGGAGACCCAGTACTTC
cdr3_aa: CASSASGGAGETQYF

j_call: TRBJ2-2
d_call: TRBD1
v_call: TRBV6-6
cdr3_nt: TGTGCCAGCAGTGTAACAGGGGGAACAGGGGAGCTGTTTTTT
cdr3_aa: CASSVTGGTGELFF